The 24 T cell receptor beta chains below come from one sample, sequenced in a study of blood T cell repertoires in COVID-19. Sequencing used immunoSEQ multiplex PCR; TCRdb keeps in-frame clones, though not all of them. The table lists 150,000 to 200,000 clones, 79% of them singletons. Sequencing was done on a sample of peripheral blood. The receptor source for this set is a man aged 60 to 69 with active or convalescent COVID-19.

The chain has TRBV9 and TRBJ2-7, with D unresolved. CDR1 and CDR2 (germline): SGDLS, YYNGEE. V was shortened by 5 bases and J by 3 bases, with 6 bases between the two germline ends. This CDR3 is 11 amino acids long. In nucleotides, the CDR3 is TGTGCCAGCAGTACACACTACGAGCAGTACTTC. This sequence encodes CASSTHYEQYF.

V usage is TRBV28 and J usage is TRBJ1-6; D uncertain. V was pared by 2 bases and J by 13 bases, with 12 bases between. The CDR3 sequence is 13 residues long. Germline assignment: CDR1 MDHEN and CDR2 SYDVKM. CDR3 bases: TGTGCCAGCAGTTTACGGCGGGAAGGTCCCCTCCACTTT. Translated, it gives CASSLRREGPLHF. Looking up the rest from reference TRBV28 and TRBJ1-6 gives the full variable domain: DVKVTQSSRYLVKRTGEKVFLECVQDMDHENMFWYRQDPGLGLRLIYFSYDVKMKEKGDIPEGYSVSREKKERFSLILESASTNQTSMYLCASSLRREGPLHFGNGTRLTVT.

CDR3 residues: CASSFQYNEQFF. The CDR3 DNA reads TGTGCCAGCAGCTTCCAATACAATGAGCAGTTCTTC. The V call is TRBV5-4, the J call TRBJ2-1; D is ambiguous. V lost 2 bases and J 4 bases, leaving 4 bases between the germline ends. The CDR3 totals 12 residues. Germline assignment: CDR1 SGHNT and CDR2 YYREEE (reference sequence).

The rearrangement joins TRBV4-3 to TRBJ2-5, with no clear D. The CDR3 consists of 14 residues. V lost 4 bases and J 0 bases, leaving 9 bases between the germline ends. The germline CDR1 and CDR2 sequences are LGHNA and YSLEER. The CDR3 here is CASSRAKNQETQYF. CDR3 coding DNA: TGCGCCAGCAGCCGGGCGAAAAACCAAGAGACCCAGTACTTC.

A single count supports this clone. The J gene is TRBJ2-2, the V gene TRBV21-1; the DNA was not used to check the table's D call, TRBD1. TRBV21-1 is recorded as a pseudogene. The CDR3 is made up of 17 amino acids. The CDR3 sequence is CASSKNRRRTMTGELFF. CDR3 DNA sequence: TGTGCCAGCAGCAAAAACAGGCGGCGGACGATGACCGGGGAGCTGTTTTTT.

With regard to this clone: Other DNA sequences in this specimen translate into the identical CDR3. The rearrangement uses TRBV11-2 and TRBJ2-7, with 8 bases identical to TRBD2. V was pared by 1 base and J by 2 bases, with 4 bases of the junction left unmatched. Germline V CDR1 and CDR2: SGHAT, FQNNGV. CDR3 length: 15 residues. The CDR3 sequence: CASSLGLAPTYEQYF. In DNA form, the CDR3 reads TGTGCCAGCAGCTTAGGACTAGCGCCTACCTACGAGCAGTACTTC.

The chain combines TRBV14 with TRBJ1-4; 7 bases are a match to TRBD1. CDR3 length: 13 residues. V trimming: 1 base; J trimming: 14 bases; junction bases outside the gene matches: 7. CDR1 SGHDN and CDR2 FVKESK come from the germline V gene. CDR3 coding DNA: TGTGCCAGCAGCCAAGCCGGGACAGCCATCCTGTTTTTT. Protein: CASSQAGTAILFF.

This chain joins TRBV5-4 and TRBJ2-5, with 10 bases fitting TRBD2. The V gene end was trimmed by 6 bases and the J gene end by 5 bases; junction bases not matched to a gene: 7. This CDR3 is 14 amino acids long. In germline, CDR1 is SGHNT, CDR2 YYREEE (reference sequence). The DNA of the CDR3 is TGTGCCAGCACGAGCGGGAGGGCTAGGGAGACCCAGTACTTC. Its protein product is CASTSGRARETQYF.

V and J are TRBV5-1 and TRBJ1-3, with D unclear. Trimming shortened V by 3 bases and J by 4 bases, and 11 bases separated the two germline ends. This CDR3 has 14 residues. Germline loops: CDR1 SGHRS, CDR2 YFSETQ. CDR3: CASSSENYGNTIYF. The CDR3 DNA reads as TGCGCCAGCAGCTCAGAAAACTACGGAAACACCATATATTTT.

The genes are TRBV11-3 and TRBJ1-1, with D hard to call. V was shortened by 5 bases and J by 4 bases, with 14 bases between the two germline ends. Germline V gene lookup returns CDR1 SGHNT and CDR2 YENEEA. This CDR3 comprises 14 residues. As DNA, the CDR3 is TGTGCCAGCAGCCCAGGTAATGGGCGCACTGAAGCTTTCTTT. The encoded protein is CASSPGNGRTEAFF.

The CDR3 here is CASSYSGRGPLNEQFF. The CDR3 DNA sequence: TGTGCCAGCAGTTACTCGGGCAGGGGTCCCCTCAATGAGCAGTTCTTC. The chain couples TRBV6-5 to TRBJ2-1, with D tentatively TRBD1 (6 bases). V was clipped by 0 bases and J by 6 bases, with 15 bases between them. The CDR3 contains 16 residues. Germline V CDR1 and CDR2: MNHEY, SVGAGI.

The chain uses TRBV7-3 and TRBJ2-1, with 8 positions matching TRBD1. CDR3 length equals 14 residues. Germline V gene data show CDR1 as SGHTA and CDR2 as FQGTGA. The V gene end was trimmed by 4 bases and the J gene end by 1 base; junction bases not matched to a gene: 0. The CDR3, as DNA: TGTGCCAGCAGCTGGGACAGGTCCTACAATGAGCAGTTCTTC. Its translation is CASSWDRSYNEQFF. Based on the CDR3 plus reference TRBV7-3 and TRBJ2-1, the full variable domain is GAGVSQTPSNKVTEKGKYVELRCDPISGHTALYWYRQSLGQGPEFLIYFQGTGAADDSGLPNDRFFAVRPEGSVSTLKIQRTERGDSAVYLCASSWDRSYNEQFFGPGTRLTVL.

This clone was detected only once. This sequence joins TRBV7-3 and TRBJ2-2, with 12 bases fitting TRBD1. This CDR3 is 16 amino acids long. In germline, CDR1 is SGHTA, CDR2 FQGTGA. J was trimmed by 6 bases and V by 3 bases; bases with no gene match: 5. The CDR3 reads CASSFRGQGASGELFF. CDR3 DNA: TGTGCCAGCAGCTTCCGGGGACAGGGGGCATCCGGGGAGCTGTTTTTT. Complete variable domain (other parts from reference TRBV7-3 and TRBJ2-2): GAGVSQTPSNKVTEKGKYVELRCDPISGHTALYWYRQSLGQGPEFLIYFQGTGAADDSGLPNDRFFAVRPEGSVSTLKIQRTERGDSAVYLCASSFRGQGASGELFFGEGSRLTVL.

This chain links TRBV7-3 with TRBJ2-1; 8 bases align to TRBD2. Trimming cost V 4 bases and J 3 bases; bases outside gene matches: 5. The CDR3 length is 15 residues. The germline V gene has CDR1 SGHTA and CDR2 FQGTGA. The CDR3 is CASSSLAGNYNEQFF. In nucleotides, the CDR3 is TGTGCCAGCAGCTCCTTAGCGGGAAACTACAATGAGCAGTTCTTC.

The V gene is TRBV5-4, the J gene TRBJ2-1, with 12 bases identical to TRBD2. Trimming at V came to 4 bases and at J to 8 bases, leaving 7 bases not matched to a gene. The CDR3 has 15 amino acids. CDR1 and CDR2 (germline): SGHNT, YYREEE (reference sequence). The CDR3 nucleotides are TGTGCCAGCAGCCGAACTAGCGGGAGGAACGATGAGCAGTTCTTC. It yields the protein CASSRTSGRNDEQFF.

The rearrangement links TRBV5-4 to TRBJ2-3, with 10 bases matching TRBD1. The CDR3 totals 16 residues. Unmatched junction bases numbered 8, after V lost 4 bases and J lost 3 bases. Germline V lookup: CDR1 SGHNT, CDR2 YYREEE (reference sequence). The CDR3 DNA reads TGTGCCAGCAGCCAGGGGGGACAGGGGCGAACAGATACGCAGTATTTT. Its translation: CASSQGGQGRTDTQYF.

The chain employs TRBV5-4 and TRBJ2-2; no clear D gene. V was shortened by 5 bases and J by 6 bases, with 11 bases between the two germline ends. The CDR3 spans 13 residues. Germline lookup yields CDR1 SGHNT and CDR2 YYREEE (reference sequence). Written as DNA, the CDR3 is TGTGCCAGCAGGTCAGACTTGCCCGGGGAGCTGTTTTTT. Residues: CASRSDLPGELFF.

In this sample, this clone turned up a few times. The genes are TRBV18 and TRBJ2-1; TRBD1 matches at 11 bases. Germline CDR1 is KGHSH and CDR2 is LQKENI. J lost 4 bases, V lost 1 base, and 3 bases had no gene match. This CDR3 is built from 16 residues. This CDR3 reads CASSPLGTGGYNEQFF. The CDR3 region has the DNA TGTGCCAGCTCACCACTCGGGACAGGGGGATACAATGAGCAGTTCTTC.

The chain employs TRBV28 and TRBJ1-2; maybe TRBD1 (6 bases). Trimming took 5 bases from V and 8 from J, leaving 18 bases between them. The CDR3 runs to 14 residues. Germline-derived CDR1 and CDR2 are MDHEN and SYDVKM. The CDR3, as DNA: TGTGCCAGCAGTGCTCTGGCACAGGGCTCCGGCTACACCTTC. Its protein product is CASSALAQGSGYTF.

The chain is built from TRBV7-8 and TRBJ2-7; D possibly corresponds to TRBD2 (6 bases). V lost 5 bases to trimming and J lost 5 bases, with 10 bases between them. CDR3 size: 12 residues. Germline V gene lookup returns CDR1 SGHVS and CDR2 FQNEAQ. The CDR3 is CASSPGEDEQYF. Written as DNA, the CDR3 is TGTGCCAGCAGCCCCGGGGAGGACGAGCAGTACTTC.

The CDR3 is CASSQGREGYNEQFF. In DNA form, the CDR3 reads TGTGCCAGCAGCCAAGGGCGGGAGGGGTACAATGAGCAGTTCTTC. This chain joins TRBV4-2 and TRBJ2-1; 9 bases are a match to TRBD2. After removal of 1 base from V and 4 bases from J, the junction contained 2 bases not matched to a gene. Per the germline V gene, CDR1 is LGHNA and CDR2 is YNFKEQ. The CDR3 sequence is 15 residues long.

This chain connects TRBV6-5 to TRBJ2-7; D uncertain. The CDR3 runs 12 residues. The germline V and J ends were trimmed by 5 bases and 6 bases, with 11 bases remaining between them. The V gene's germline CDR1 is MNHEY and CDR2 SVGAGI. This chain's CDR3 is CASSPDIGEQYF. The CDR3 DNA reads as TGTGCCAGCAGTCCCGACATCGGCGAGCAGTACTTC.

The V and J genes are TRBV5-6 and TRBJ2-7; a weak D match, TRBD2 (6 bases). The CDR3 totals 14 residues. Germline V lookup: CDR1 SGHDT, CDR2 YYEEEE. The V end was cut by 1 base, the J end by 3 bases, with 11 bases between. CDR3: CASSLRGTLYEQYF. The CDR3 nucleotides are TGTGCCAGCAGCTTGCGGGGGACTCTCTACGAGCAGTACTTC. Looking up the rest from reference TRBV5-6 and TRBJ2-7 gives the full variable domain: DAGVTQSPTHLIKTRGQQVTLRCSPKSGHDTVSWYQQALGQGPQFIFQYYEEEERQRGNFPDRFSGHQFPNYSSELNVNALLLGDSALYLCASSLRGTLYEQYFGPGTRLTVT.

This chain joins TRBV7-9 and TRBJ2-7; 10 nucleotides match TRBD1. Germline V gene data show CDR1 as SEHNR and CDR2 as FQNEAQ (reference sequence). This CDR3 region has 16 residues. V lost 3 bases to trimming and J lost 6 bases; unmatched junction nucleotides: 11. In DNA form, the CDR3 reads TGTGCCAGCAGCTTGCCCCGCGGGACAGGGGCCCTCGAGCAGTACTTC. Amino acids: CASSLPRGTGALEQYF.